This T cell receptor (beta chain) was identified during a study of blood T cell repertoires in COVID-19. About the research overall: Both acute and convalescent COVID-19 samples were obtained from the United States, Italy and Spain.

The CDR3 is 13 residues long. Deletions cut 1 base from V and 11 bases from J, with 11 bases between. Libraries were prepared by immunoSEQ multiplex PCR; TCRdb keeps only in-frame clonotypes and omits some of them. The sample has roughly 150,000 clones, over 65% seen once. Sample: peripheral blood. The genes are TRBV12-3 or TRBV12-4 and TRBJ1-4; D possibly corresponds to TRBD1 (5 bases). This sequence originates from a man aged 60 to 75 with acute or convalescent COVID-19. The CDR3 protein is CASSLGPGNKLFF. The CDR3 nucleotides read TGTGCCAGCAGTTTAGGGCCAGGGAATAAACTGTTTTTT.